A selection of T cell receptor beta chains follows, all from one sample in a study of T cell responses to AZD1222 COVID-19 vaccine. Assay: immunoSEQ multiplex PCR; the TCRdb copy retains only in-frame clones and omits some. Of some 180,000 clones listed, 85% to 90% are singletons. Material: peripheral blood, obtained on day 0 of AZD1222 vaccination. The source is an adult in good health. Each CDR3 is given with its conserved first and last residue. The D gene is left open where the match is weak. Size tells how often a clone was seen (once, few, many) or the class of an expanded clone, and some rows leave it out.

TRBV25-1	once	.	TRBJ2-5	TGTGCCAGCAGTGAGGGACGGTACACGGAAACGGAGACCCAGTACTTC	CASSEGRYTETETQYF
TRBV28	.	.	TRBJ1-4	TGTGCCAGCAGTCCACGACCGGGACGGCCTTATGAAAAACTGTTTTTT	CASSPRPGRPYEKLFF
TRBV6-2/TRBV6-3	once	.	TRBJ1-5	TGTGCCAGCAGTCCCGGGGGACGTCGTCAGCCCCAGCATTTT	CASSPGGRRQPQHF
TRBV7-3	.	.	TRBJ2-7	TGTGCCAGCAGCTTAGGGGTTACCTACGAGCAGTACTTC	CASSLGVTYEQYF
TRBV14	.	.	TRBJ1-3	TGTGCCAGCAGCCAAGGGGGCGCTGGAAACACCATATATTTT	CASSQGGAGNTIYF
TRBV12-5	.	.	TRBJ2-1	TGTGCTAGTGGTTCACAAGGGTACAATGAGCAGTTCTTC	CASGSQGYNEQFF
TRBV13	.	.	TRBJ1-1	TGTGCCAGCAGCTCACAGGGTGGTGCTGAAGCTTTCTTT	CASSSQGGAEAFF
TRBV7-8	.	.	TRBJ1-2	TGTGCCAGCAGCCCACAGCGGGGGGCGAACTATGGCTACACCTTC	CASSPQRGANYGYTF
TRBV7-2	.	TRBD1	TRBJ1-6	TGTGCCAGCAGCTTATCTAGGACAGGGGTAAATTCACCCCTCCACTTT	CASSLSRTGVNSPLHF
TRBV2	.	.	TRBJ2-3	TGTGCCAGCAGTGAAAGTGGTGGTATCACAGATACGCAGTATTTT	CASSESGGITDTQYF
TRBV5-1	.	TRBD1	TRBJ2-7	TGCGCCAGCAGCCGTGCCACAGGGGGCGGGGGCGAGCAGTACTTC	CASSRATGGGGEQYF
TRBV7-9	.	TRBD1	TRBJ2-3	TGTGCCAGCACCCAGGGACAGGGAACAGATACGCAGTATTTT	CASTQGQGTDTQYF
TRBV28	.	.	TRBJ1-1	TGTGCCAGCCAGTTAGGGGGTTTGAACACTGAAGCTTTCTTT	CASQLGGLNTEAFF
TRBV6-2/TRBV6-3	.	.	TRBJ2-3	TGTGCCAGCAGCTACTTACAAGATACGCAGTATTTT	CASSYLQDTQYF
TRBV7-2	.	.	TRBJ1-4	TGTGCCAGCAGCTTGGGGGGACAAGTTAATGAAAAACTGTTTTTT	CASSLGGQVNEKLFF
TRBV3-1/TRBV3-2	.	.	TRBJ1-2	TGTGCCAGCAGCCCTTTACAGGGATGGAACTATGGCTACACCTTC	CASSPLQGWNYGYTF
TRBV5-1	few	TRBD2	TRBJ2-2	TGCGCCAGCAGGCGAGCGGGAACGGACACCGGGGAGCTGTTTTTT	CASRRAGTDTGELFF
TRBV3-1/TRBV3-2	.	.	TRBJ2-2	TGTGCCAGCAGCCCCGGGTGGGACACCGGGGAGCTGTTTTTT	CASSPGWDTGELFF
TRBV9	.	.	TRBJ2-3	TGTGCCAGCAGCGTAGATGGGACCCCAAGCACAGATACGCAGTATTTT	CASSVDGTPSTDTQYF
TRBV3-1/TRBV3-2	.	TRBD2	TRBJ2-5	TGTGCCAGCAGCCAAGCCAACAGCGGGAGGTGGACCCAGTACTTC	CASSQANSGRWTQYF
TRBV13	.	.	TRBJ2-3	TGTGCCAGCAGCCCCCCGGGAATCACAGATACGCAGTATTTT	CASSPPGITDTQYF
TRBV11-2	.	TRBD1	TRBJ2-7	TGTGCCAGCAGCTTAGATCTACAGGGGGCGATTCACGAGCAGTACTTC	CASSLDLQGAIHEQYF
TRBV9	.	.	TRBJ2-3	TGTGCCAGCAGCGTAGGGGCGGCTGGTGGTGATACGCAGTATTTT	CASSVGAAGGDTQYF
TRBV11-2	.	.	TRBJ2-7	TGTGCCAGCAGCTTAGTGCGGGACCCCTCCTACGAGCAGTACTTC	CASSLVRDPSYEQYF
TRBV6-2/TRBV6-3	once	.	TRBJ2-7	TGTGCCAGCAGTTACCGAAACTCCTACGAGCAGTACTTC	CASSYRNSYEQYF
TRBV4-3	.	.	TRBJ1-4	TGCGCCAGCAGCCGTACCTGGAGGGGGGACACGCTGTTTTTT	CASSRTWRGDTLFF
TRBV27	.	.	TRBJ1-1	TGTGCCAGCAGTTTGATCTTGGGGGGCGCCGGCACTGAAGCTTTCTTT	CASSLILGGAGTEAFF
TRBV6-5	.	.	TRBJ1-5	TGTGCCAGCAGTCCTCTGCTAGGGGGGGGTCAGCCCCAGCATTTT	CASSPLLGGGQPQHF
TRBV5-1	.	.	TRBJ1-1	TGCGCCAGCAGCGAGCAGGTGGGGAACACTGAAGCTTTCTTT	CASSEQVGNTEAFF
TRBV30	.	.	TRBJ2-2	TGTGCCTGGGTTAGACAGGGAGGTAACACCGGGGAGCTGTTTTTT	CAWVRQGGNTGELFF
TRBV9	.	.	TRBJ1-2	TGTGCCAGCAGCGTAGACACTAACTATGGCTACACCTTC	CASSVDTNYGYTF
TRBV3-1/TRBV3-2	.	TRBD2	TRBJ2-1	TGTGCCAGCAGTCTTATAGCGGGAGGGGGCAATGAGCAGTTCTTC	CASSLIAGGGNEQFF
TRBV2	.	.	TRBJ2-5	TGTGCCAGCAGTGGTGTAGGGCGTTCTCAAGAGACCCAGTACTTC	CASSGVGRSQETQYF
TRBV7-9	.	.	TRBJ1-3	TGTGCCAGCAGCCCCCAAGGGGCGTCGAACACCATATATTTT	CASSPQGASNTIYF
TRBV10-3	.	.	TRBJ2-7	TGTGCCATCAGTGGGAGACCCAACTCCTACGAGCAGTACTTC	CAISGRPNSYEQYF
TRBV5-6	.	TRBD2	TRBJ2-3	TGTGCCAGCAGTCTTAGCGGGGGGGGCACAGATACGCAGTATTTT	CASSLSGGGTDTQYF
TRBV7-2	few	TRBD1	TRBJ1-6	TGTGCCAGCAGCCCTGTAGGGGGCGGCTCCTATAATTCACCCCTCCACTTT	CASSPVGGGSYNSPLHF
TRBV7-8	.	TRBD2	TRBJ2-1	TGTGCCAGCAGACCACGGGGGGGTAGCTCCTACAATGAGCAGTTCTTC	CASRPRGGSSYNEQFF
TRBV7-9	.	.	TRBJ1-6	TGTGCCAGCAGCCCCACAGGGAGCTCCTATAATTCACCCCTCCACTTT	CASSPTGSSYNSPLHF
TRBV5-1	.	TRBD1	TRBJ1-6	TGCGCCAGCAGCTTGGCGGACAGGGGGCGTTCACCCCTCCACTTT	CASSLADRGRSPLHF
TRBV7-9	.	.	TRBJ1-3	TGTGCCAGCAGCCCCCCACGGACAGATAACACCATATATTTT	CASSPPRTDNTIYF
TRBV11-2	.	TRBD2	TRBJ2-5	TGTGCCAGCAGCATAATGACTAGCGGGCAAGAGACCCAGTACTTC	CASSIMTSGQETQYF
TRBV5-1	.	.	TRBJ2-2	TGCGCCAGCAGCTTGGCGTCGGCGGATACCGGCGGGGAGCTGTTTTTT	CASSLASADTGGELFF
TRBV9	many	.	TRBJ1-1	TGTGCCAGCAGCGTAGGAAGGGGCGACCCTTTCTTT	CASSVGRGDPFF
TRBV7-3	.	.	TRBJ2-7	TGTGCCAGCAGCAAGACGGGATCCTACGAGCAGTACTTC	CASSKTGSYEQYF
TRBV7-2	.	.	TRBJ2-3	TGTGCCAGCAGCTTAACACGGGCTGGCGATACGCAGTATTTT	CASSLTRAGDTQYF